This T cell receptor (beta chain) was sequenced in a study of T cell responses to AZD1222 COVID-19 vaccine. The sample holds one count of this clone. Its antigen is not known. Germline CDR1 and CDR2: KGHSH and LQKENI. CDR3 size: 14 residues. V gave up 3 bases and J gave up 2 bases, with 11 bases separating them. Broader study findings: Donors, mostly white British, included more females; clonal diversity was possibly underestimated. The study found Spike-specific TCR breadth and depth rose after two AZD1222 doses.

Method: immunoSEQ multiplex PCR; TCRdb's copy keeps in-frame clones and lacks some. The sample lists 120,000 to 150,000 clones, around 89% occurring once. The clonotype comes from an adult who received the AZD1222 COVID-19 vaccine. Specimen: peripheral blood, collected 28 days after the second AZD1222 dose. This chain joins TRBV18 and TRBJ2-7; D is ambiguous. The CDR3 is CASSPSAGPYEQYF. The CDR3, as DNA: TGTGCCAGCTCACCCTCGGCAGGACCCTACGAGCAGTACTTC.